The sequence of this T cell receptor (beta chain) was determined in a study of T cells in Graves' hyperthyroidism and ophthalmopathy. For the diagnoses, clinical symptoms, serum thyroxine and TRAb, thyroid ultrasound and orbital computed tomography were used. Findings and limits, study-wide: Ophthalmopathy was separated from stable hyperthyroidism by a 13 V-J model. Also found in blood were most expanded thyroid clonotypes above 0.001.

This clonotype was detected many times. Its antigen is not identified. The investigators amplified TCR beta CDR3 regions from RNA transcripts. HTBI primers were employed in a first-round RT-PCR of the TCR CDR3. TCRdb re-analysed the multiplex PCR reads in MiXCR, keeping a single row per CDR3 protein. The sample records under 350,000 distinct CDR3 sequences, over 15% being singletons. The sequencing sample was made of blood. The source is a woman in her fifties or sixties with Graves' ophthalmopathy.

CDR3 coding DNA: TGCAGTGCGGAACGAACAGGGGACACTGAAGCTTTCTTT. Protein: CSAERTGDTEAFF. The rearrangement links TRBV20-1 to TRBJ1-1, with TRBD1 matching 7 bases. CDR1 is DFQATT, CDR2 SNEGSKA, per germline (reference sequence). J was trimmed by 3 bases and V by 6 bases; bases with no gene match: 7. The CDR3 covers 13 residues.